This section outlines one TCR beta chain sequence together with its context. The antigen is unknown. This record belongs to a study of cytomegalovirus exposure and HLA in healthy donors. PCR primers comprised 60 Vbeta and 13 Jbeta primers. Sequencing was performed with immunoSEQ multiplex PCR; in TCRdb, only in-frame clones are kept and a portion is missing. In the table there are some 120,000 clones, over 65% of which are singletons. General study findings and limits: With DRB1 most and HLA-C fewest, TCR association rates differed between HLA loci in a later analysis. The study labeled 150 or so TCR beta chains cytomegalovirus-associated.

Between the trimmed V and J ends, which lost 3 bases and 10 bases, there was a span of 12 bases. Germline V gene data show CDR1 as LGHNA and CDR2 as YSLEER. This CDR3 comprises 13 residues. This chain links TRBV4-3 with TRBJ1-4, with a tentative D call TRBD1 (6 bases). This TCR derives from a young man in good health and CMV-seronegative. Sequences were obtained from PBMCs. CDR3 sequence reads: CASSHGDKGKLFF. The CDR3 nucleotides are TGCGCCAGCAGCCATGGGGACAAGGGAAAACTGTTTTTT.